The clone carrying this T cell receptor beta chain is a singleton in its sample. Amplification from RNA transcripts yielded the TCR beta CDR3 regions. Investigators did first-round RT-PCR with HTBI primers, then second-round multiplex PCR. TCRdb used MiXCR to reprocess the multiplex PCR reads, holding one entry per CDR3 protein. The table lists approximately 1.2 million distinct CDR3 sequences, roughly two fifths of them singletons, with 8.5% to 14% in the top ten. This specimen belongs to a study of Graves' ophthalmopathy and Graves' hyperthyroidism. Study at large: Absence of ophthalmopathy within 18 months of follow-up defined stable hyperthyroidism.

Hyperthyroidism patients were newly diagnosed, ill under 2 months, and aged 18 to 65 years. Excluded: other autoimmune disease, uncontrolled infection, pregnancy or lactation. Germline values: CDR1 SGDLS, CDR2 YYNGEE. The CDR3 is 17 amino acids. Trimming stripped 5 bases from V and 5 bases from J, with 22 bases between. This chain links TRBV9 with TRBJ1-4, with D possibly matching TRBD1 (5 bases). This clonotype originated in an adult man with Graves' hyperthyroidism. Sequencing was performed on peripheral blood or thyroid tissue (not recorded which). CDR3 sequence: CASSAGSGTAMNEKLFF. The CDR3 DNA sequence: TGTGCCAGCAGTGCTGGGTCGGGGACGGCGATGAATGAAAAACTGTTTTTT.